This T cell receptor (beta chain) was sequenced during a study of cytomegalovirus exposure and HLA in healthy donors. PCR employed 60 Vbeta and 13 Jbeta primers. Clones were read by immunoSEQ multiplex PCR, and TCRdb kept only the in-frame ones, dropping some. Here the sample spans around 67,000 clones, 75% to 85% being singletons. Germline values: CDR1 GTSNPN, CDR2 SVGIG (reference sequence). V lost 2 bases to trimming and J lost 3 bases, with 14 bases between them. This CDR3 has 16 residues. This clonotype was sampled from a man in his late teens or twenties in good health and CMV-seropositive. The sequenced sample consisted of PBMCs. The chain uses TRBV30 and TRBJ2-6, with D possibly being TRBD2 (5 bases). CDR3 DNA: TGTGCCTGGAGTAAGCGGATAGGCCTTGGGGCCAACGTCCTGACTTTC. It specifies CAWSKRIGLGANVLTF.